This T cell receptor (beta chain) was profiled in a study of OX40 agonist ivuxolimab in advanced cancers. Study outcomes and limitations: Blood T cells, both CD4+ and CD8+, expanded clonally by week 6 at 0.1 to 3.0 mg/kg.

A word on this clone: Its cognate antigen is unknown.

Some clones are missing from TCRdb's copy, which holds only in-frame ones; the method was immunoSEQ multiplex PCR. The table shows about 19,000 clones, with just under 80% occurring only once. CDR1 MGHRA and CDR2 YSYEKL come from the germline V gene. Trimming cost V 1 base and J 8 bases, with 8 bases left between them. The CDR3 runs 12 residues. The sequencing used CD4+ or CD8+ T cells sorted from blood, collected in a trial of the OX40 agonist ivuxolimab. This receptor was taken from an adult with an advanced solid tumor such as melanoma, head and neck, liver or kidney cancer. This rearrangement joins TRBV4-1 to TRBJ1-2; the D is unclear. CDR3 DNA sequence: TGCGCCAGCAGCCAAGTGCCCGGCGGCTACACCTTC. Protein product: CASSQVPGGYTF.